Following are 28 T cell receptor beta chains from one sample sequenced in a study of CXCR3-negative and CXCR3-positive naive CD8 T cells. Points from the study as a whole: A higher hydrophobicity marked the TRB CDR3s of CXCR3-positive naive cells versus CXCR3-negative naive cells.

UMI-labeled 5' RACE TRB cDNA libraries were prepared from the cells. TCRdb processed the 5' RACE reads again and assigns one entry to each CDR3 protein, with no DNA. This table holds about 98,000 distinct CDR3 sequences. These TCRs are of unknown antigen specificity. Material: naive CXCR3+ CD8+ T cells from blood. Subset in this sample: CD45RO-CCR7+CD27+CD95- naive CD8+ T cells expressing CXCR3 (TNR3+). Receptor source: a human donor in good health. Some clones in this sample may be carry-over from other donors' samples.

The CDR3 protein is CATSPRGGAGANVLTF. The genes are TRBV15 and TRBJ2-6; lacking DNA, the TRBD1 call made by TCRdb goes unchecked. The germline V gene has CDR1 LNHNV and CDR2 YYDKDF (reference sequence). The CDR3 is 16 amino acids.

The rearrangement joins TRBV19 to TRBJ2-1; the D call from TCRdb, TRBD1, cannot be confirmed without DNA. CDR3 size: 14 residues. Per the germline V gene, CDR1 is LNHDA and CDR2 is SQIVND (reference sequence). The CDR3 loop is CASSIGAEYNEQFF.

The chain employs TRBV12-5 and TRBJ2-3. The CDR3 totals 15 residues. Per the germline V gene, CDR1 is LGHNT and CDR2 is FRNRAP. CDR3 protein: CASGLLWVGTDTQYF.

The V call is TRBV13, the J call TRBJ2-1. Germline V CDR1 and CDR2: PRHDT, FYEKMQ (reference sequence). The CDR3 runs to 15 residues. CDR3 sequence reads: CASSLRTSSHNEQFF.

The chain is built from TRBV7-6 and TRBJ2-1; TCRdb's assignment of TRBD2 cannot be checked, as there is no DNA. The CDR3 consists of 15 residues. Germline V gene lookup returns CDR1 SGHVS and CDR2 FNYEAQ. CDR3 residues: CASSFLAGSNNEQFF.

The V and J genes are TRBV7-6 and TRBJ2-7; TCRdb gives TRBD1 as the D gene, but with no DNA this cannot be confirmed. CDR1 is SGHVS, CDR2 FNYEAQ, per germline. This CDR3 is 14 amino acids long. The CDR3 protein is CASSLTGQGAEQHF.

This chain uses TRBV6-2 or TRBV6-3 with TRBJ2-7; the TCRdb call, TRBD2, lacks DNA for checking. This CDR3 region has 16 residues. Germline V gene sequence: CDR1 MNHEY, CDR2 SVGEGT. CDR3: CASRTLAGSLLYEQYF.

This chain links TRBV5-1 with TRBJ1-1; checking the TCRdb D call of TRBD1 is not possible without DNA. The germline CDR1 and CDR2 sequences are SGHRS and YFSETQ. The CDR3 is made up of 17 amino acids. The CDR3 is CASSLEGQLGLDTEAFF.

The rearrangement links TRBV5-6 to TRBJ2-7; TCRdb selects TRBD2, and the lack of DNA leaves this call unchecked. Looked up from germline, CDR1 is SGHDT and CDR2 is YYEEEE. The CDR3 runs 16 residues. The CDR3: CASSLVAFSGAYEQYF.

The rearrangement uses TRBV7-3 and TRBJ1-6; TCRdb names TRBD1, which stays unverified in the absence of DNA. This CDR3 comprises 18 residues. CDR1 SGHTA and CDR2 FQGTGA come from the germline V gene. CDR3 sequence reads: CASSFTRTGAFRDSPLHF.

The CDR3 loop reads CASSQDPGTPQETQYF. V gene TRBV4-1 combines with J gene TRBJ2-5; TCRdb reports TRBD1, a call that lacks DNA to check it against. This CDR3 region has 16 residues. Germline assignment: CDR1 MGHRA and CDR2 YSYEKL.

The chain has TRBV2 and TRBJ1-4; TCRdb's D call, TRBD1, is unchecked because there is no DNA. Per germline, CDR1 SNHLY and CDR2 FYNNEI. The CDR3 runs 13 residues. CDR3 in amino acids: CASGQVINEKLFF.

This sequence joins TRBV6-5 and TRBJ2-2; TCRdb names TRBD1, which stays unverified in the absence of DNA. Germline values: CDR1 MNHEY, CDR2 SVGAGI. This CDR3 has 14 residues. The CDR3 loop reads CASSPGPNTGELFF.

The chain couples TRBV7-2 to TRBJ2-7. The CDR3 is 15 residues long. The germline V gene has CDR1 SGHTA and CDR2 FQGNSA. The CDR3 spells CASSLVRAKSYEQYF.

The chain combines TRBV28 with TRBJ2-7; no DNA is available, so the TRBD1 call from TCRdb remains unchecked. CDR1 and CDR2 from the germline V gene are MDHEN and SYDVKM. The CDR3 is 15 residues long. The chain's CDR3 is CASWGKDRGFHEQYF.

The chain recombines TRBV12-3 or TRBV12-4 with TRBJ1-2. This CDR3 contains 15 residues. The CDR3 spells CASSLAIYRDYGYTF.

This chain uses TRBV29-1 with TRBJ2-5; the D gene TCRdb calls, TRBD1, cannot be checked with no DNA. Germline V CDR1 and CDR2: SQVTM, ANQGSEA. The CDR3 runs to 16 residues. The CDR3: CSVEDYSRGIQETQYF.

V and J are TRBV7-2 and TRBJ2-6; there is no DNA to check the TCRdb D call of TRBD1. CDR3 length: 20 amino acids. CDR1 is SGHTA and CDR2 is FQGNSA in the germline V gene. CDR3: CASSLDWVDRIRLGANVLTF.

J is TRBJ2-7 and V is TRBV20-1; TCRdb lists TRBD2, though no DNA is available to test this call. Germline V gene lookup returns CDR1 DFQATT and CDR2 SNEGSKA (reference sequence). The CDR3 length is 16 residues. The CDR3 is CSARDPRTSGSYEQYF.

V and J are TRBV5-1 and TRBJ2-2; TCRdb picks TRBD2, but there is no DNA to check that call. The germline gives CDR1 SGHRS, CDR2 YFSETQ. The CDR3 contains 13 residues. This chain's CDR3 is CAGSLEGSGELFF.

The chain combines TRBV6-2 or TRBV6-3 with TRBJ2-1. The length of the CDR3 is 16 residues. From germline, CDR1 is MNHEY and CDR2 SVGEGT. Here the CDR3 reads CASNQEILISYNEQFF.

The chain employs TRBV6-2 or TRBV6-3 and TRBJ2-7; TCRdb indicates TRBD2, and absent DNA this call remains unverified. Germline CDR1 and CDR2: MNHEY and SVGEGT. This CDR3 region has 14 residues. The CDR3: CASTGLAGGYEQYF.

The V call is TRBV5-5, the J call TRBJ2-7; TCRdb's D gene call, TRBD2, goes unchecked for lack of DNA. The CDR3 is 14 residues long. CDR1 and CDR2 (germline): SGHKS, YYEKEE (reference sequence). CDR3 region: CASSFASGASEQYF.

This chain connects TRBV7-9 to TRBJ2-5; there is no DNA to check the TCRdb D call of TRBD1. Germline-derived CDR1 and CDR2 are SEHNR and FQNEAQ (reference sequence). The length of the CDR3 is 13 residues. The CDR3 sequence is CASSLEGIETQYF. Together with reference TRBV7-9 and TRBJ2-5, the CDR3 gives the full variable domain: DTGVSQNPRHKITKRGQNVTFRCDPISEHNRLYWYRQTLGQGPEFLTYFQNEAQLEKSRLLSDRFSAERPKGSFSTLEIQRTEQGDSAMYLCASSLEGIETQYFGPGTRLLVL.

The chain recombines TRBV29-1 with TRBJ2-1; there is no DNA to check the TCRdb D call of TRBD1. CDR1 SQVTM and CDR2 ANQGSEA come from the germline V gene. The CDR3 runs to 12 residues. The CDR3 sequence is CSVDRGHNEQFF.

This sequence joins TRBV7-2 and TRBJ1-5; TCRdb's assignment of TRBD1 cannot be checked, as there is no DNA. Germline V lookup: CDR1 SGHTA, CDR2 FQGNSA. The CDR3 contains 20 residues. The CDR3 spells CASSLYIPRRQGDSNQPQHF.

The J gene is TRBJ2-7, the V gene TRBV29-1. The germline gives CDR1 SQVTM, CDR2 ANQGSEA. There are 13 residues in the CDR3. The CDR3 spells CSVALRQPYEQYF.

J is TRBJ2-5 and V is TRBV29-1; TCRdb's D call, TRBD2, is unchecked because there is no DNA. The CDR3 has 13 residues. Germline V gene data show CDR1 as SQVTM and CDR2 as ANQGSEA. Here the CDR3 reads CSGVGTSGETQYF. Full variable domain (missing parts from reference TRBV29-1 and TRBJ2-5): SAVISQKPSRDICQRGTSLTIQCQVDSQVTMMFWYRQQPGQSLTLIATANQGSEATYESGFVIDKFPISRPNLTFSTLTVSNMSPEDSSIYLCSGVGTSGETQYFGPGTRLLVL.